One and the same sample provided the 8 T cell receptor beta chains below, sequenced in a study of shared clonotypes between healthy human individuals. Assay used: immunoSEQ multiplex PCR; TCRdb lists only in-frame clones, some missing. The sample shows 400,000 to 600,000 clones, about 76% of them seen only once. The source material was PBMCs. These receptors were taken from a woman aged 40 to 50 in good health. Some clones in this sample may be carry-over from other donors' samples.

This chain uses TRBV6-1 with TRBJ1-5, with 7 positions matching TRBD1. Germline values: CDR1 MNHNS, CDR2 SASEGT. This CDR3 region has 14 residues. The V and J ends lost 4 bases and 6 bases, in that order; junction bases with no gene match: 6. CDR3 sequence (DNA): TGTGCCAGCAGTGTGGGACAGTCCCCTCAGCCCCAGCATTTT. Its translation: CASSVGQSPQPQHF.

The chain combines TRBV18 with TRBJ2-5; TRBD2 is a possible D gene (6 bases). The J call may be mistaken, given a closer DNA end match to TRBJ2-7. The CDR3 consists of 14 residues. Germline assignment: CDR1 KGHSH and CDR2 LQKENI. The CDR3 DNA reads as TGTGCCAGCTCACCTAGCGGCAGCTCCTACGAGCAGTACTTC. Translated, it gives CASSPSGSSYEQYF.

This chain uses TRBV28 with TRBJ2-7; perhaps D is TRBD1 or TRBD2 (5 bases each). The CDR3 runs to 15 residues. The V and J ends lost 1 base and 4 bases respectively, with 14 bases between them. Germline V gene data show CDR1 as MDHEN and CDR2 as SYDVKM. The chain's CDR3 is CASSLLSGWGYEQYF. In DNA, the CDR3 is TGTGCCAGCAGTTTATTGTCAGGGTGGGGGTACGAGCAGTACTTC.

This clone was observed a handful of times. This rearrangement joins TRBV5-1 to TRBJ2-5; D gene ambiguous. The germline CDR1 and CDR2 sequences are SGHRS and YFSETQ. V lost 6 bases and J 3 bases, leaving 15 bases between the germline ends. The CDR3 totals 14 residues. The CDR3 coding sequence is TGCGCCAGCAACTCGGGCACAAGTAAAGAGACCCAGTACTTC. Its translation is CASNSGTSKETQYF.

This clone has a single count. V and J are TRBV5-5 and TRBJ1-2; the match to TRBD1 covers 8 bases. The CDR3 contains 16 residues. The germline V gene encodes CDR1 SGHKS and CDR2 YYEKEE (reference sequence). The ends lost 0 bases at V and 8 bases at J; junction bases unmatched: 12. In DNA form, the CDR3 reads TGTGCCAGCAGCTTGGTGGGGACAGGCCAGGAGGAGGGCTACACCTTC. Its protein product is CASSLVGTGQEEGYTF. Full variable domain (outside the CDR3, taken from reference TRBV5-5 and TRBJ1-2): DAGVTQSPTHLIKTRGQQVTLRCSPISGHKSVSWYQQVLGQGPQFIFQYYEKEERGRGNFPDRFSARQFPNYSSELNVNALLLGDSALYLCASSLVGTGQEEGYTFGSGTRLTVV.

A few counts support this clone. In DNA, the CDR3 is TGTGCCTGGAGTGGGCGGGAGGCCTACGAGCAGTACTTC. Protein product: CAWSGREAYEQYF. The gene calls are TRBV30 and TRBJ2-7; TRBD2 matches at 8 bases. CDR1 is GTSNPN and CDR2 is SVGIG in the germline V gene (reference sequence). The V gene end was trimmed by 1 base and the J gene end by 2 bases; junction bases not matched to a gene: 1. The CDR3 runs 13 residues.

The sample holds a few counts of this clone. The chain recombines TRBV30 with TRBJ1-2, with D tentatively TRBD1 (5 bases). Germline CDR1 and CDR2: GTSNPN and SVGIG (reference sequence). Trimming removed 3 bases from V and 9 bases from J, with 17 bases in between. This CDR3 has 13 residues. CDR3 amino acids: CAWRVSGGLRYTF. The CDR3 coding sequence is TGTGCCTGGAGAGTTTCTGGGGGGTTGCGCTACACCTTC. The full variable domain, completed using reference TRBV30 and TRBJ1-2, is SQTIHQWPATLVQPVGSPLSLECTVEGTSNPNLYWYRQAAGRGLQLLFYSVGIGQISSEVPQNLSASRPQDRQFILSSKKLLLSDSGFYLCAWRVSGGLRYTFGSGTRLTVV.

J is TRBJ2-5 and V is TRBV7-2; D is perhaps TRBD2 (7 bases). Per the germline V gene, CDR1 is SGHTA and CDR2 is FQGNSA. The CDR3 loop spans 16 amino acids. Trimming cost V 1 base and J 4 bases, with 16 bases left between them. The CDR3 sequence is CASSLGGIGGRETQYF. As DNA, the CDR3 is TGTGCCAGCAGCTTAGGTGGGATCGGGGGGCGAGAGACCCAGTACTTC.